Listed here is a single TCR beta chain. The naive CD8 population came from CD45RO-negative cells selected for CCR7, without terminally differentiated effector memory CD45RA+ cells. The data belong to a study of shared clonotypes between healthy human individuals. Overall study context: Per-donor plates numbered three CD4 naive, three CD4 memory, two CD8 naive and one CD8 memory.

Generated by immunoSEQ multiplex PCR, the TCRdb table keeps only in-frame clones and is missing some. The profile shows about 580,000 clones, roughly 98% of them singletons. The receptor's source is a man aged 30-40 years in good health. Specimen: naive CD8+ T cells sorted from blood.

The DNA of the CDR3 is TGCGCCAGCAGCCAGACACCGGGGACTAGCGCCTACGAGCAGTACTTC. It codes for CASSQTPGTSAYEQYF. V is TRBV4-1 and J is TRBJ2-7, with 10 nucleotides matching TRBD2. The CDR3 is made up of 16 amino acids. The ends lost 3 bases at V and 2 bases at J; junction bases unmatched: 7. The germline gives CDR1 MGHRA, CDR2 YSYEKL.